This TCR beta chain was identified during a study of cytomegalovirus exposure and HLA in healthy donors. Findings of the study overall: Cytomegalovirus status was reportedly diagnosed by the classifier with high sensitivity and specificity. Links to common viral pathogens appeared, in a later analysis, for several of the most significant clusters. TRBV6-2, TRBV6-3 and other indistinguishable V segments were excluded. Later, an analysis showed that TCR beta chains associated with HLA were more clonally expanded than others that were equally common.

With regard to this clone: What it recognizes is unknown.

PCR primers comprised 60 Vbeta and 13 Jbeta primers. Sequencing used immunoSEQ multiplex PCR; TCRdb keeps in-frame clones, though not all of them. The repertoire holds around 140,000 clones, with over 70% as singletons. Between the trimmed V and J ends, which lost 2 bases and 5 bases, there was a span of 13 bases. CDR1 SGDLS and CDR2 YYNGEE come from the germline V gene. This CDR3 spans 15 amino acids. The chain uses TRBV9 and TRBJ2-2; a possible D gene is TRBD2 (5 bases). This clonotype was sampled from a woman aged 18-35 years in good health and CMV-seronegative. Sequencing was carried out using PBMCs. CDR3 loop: CASSVRGSGTGELFF. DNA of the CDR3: TGTGCCAGCAGCGTTCGGGGTAGTGGGACCGGGGAGCTGTTTTTT.